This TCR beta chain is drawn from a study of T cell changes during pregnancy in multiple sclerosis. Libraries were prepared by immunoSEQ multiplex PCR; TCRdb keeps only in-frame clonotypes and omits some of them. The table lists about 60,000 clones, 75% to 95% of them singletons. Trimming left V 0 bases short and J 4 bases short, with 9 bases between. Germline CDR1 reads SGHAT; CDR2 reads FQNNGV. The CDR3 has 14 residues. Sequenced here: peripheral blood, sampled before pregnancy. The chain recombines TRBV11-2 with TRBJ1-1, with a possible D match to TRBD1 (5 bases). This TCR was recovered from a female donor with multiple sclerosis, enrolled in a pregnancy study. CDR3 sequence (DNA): TGTGCCAGCAGCTTAGATAGGGGAAGCACTGAAGCTTTCTTT. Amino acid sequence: CASSLDRGSTEAFF. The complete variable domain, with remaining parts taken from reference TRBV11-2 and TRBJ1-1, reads EAGVAQSPRYKIIEKRQSVAFWCNPISGHATLYWYQQILGQGPKLLIQFQNNGVVDDSQLPKDRFSAERLKGVDSTLKIQPAKLEDSAVYLCASSLDRGSTEAFFGQGTRLTVV.